The rows below give T cell receptor beta chains drawn from one sample of a study of post-analysis software for immune sequencing data. TCRdb re-called the PCR reads with MiXCR, one entry per CDR3 protein. The sample lists around 710,000 distinct CDR3 sequences; about 45% were seen once. The sequencing input was blood. The receptors derive from a girl aged 5-17 years with multiple sclerosis. The CDR3 runs from the conserved cysteine through the conserved F or W. Each record gives: clone size, J gene, V gene, D gene, CDR3 protein, CDR3 DNA. The D gene is left open where the match is weak. Size is omitted from some rows. Given values are once, few, many or a class for expanded clones.

-,TRBJ1-2,TRBV4-2,-,CAGSQSGSAAENYGYTF,TGTGCCGGCAGCCAATCAGGGTCAGCGGCTGAAAACTATGGCTACACCTTC
-,TRBJ2-7,TRBV3-1,TRBD2,CASSRTSGSRRSYEQYF,TGTGCCAGCAGCCGGACTAGCGGGAGTAGAAGGTCCTACGAGCAGTACTTC
few,TRBJ2-3,TRBV27,TRBD1,CASSLSGQGADTQYF,TGTGCCAGCAGTTTATCGGGACAGGGAGCAGATACGCAGTATTTT
-,TRBJ2-3,TRBV20-1,TRBD2,CSAPAGLTSGRGRDTQYF,TGCAGTGCCCCAGCCGGCCTCACTAGCGGGAGGGGGAGAGATACGCAGTATTTT
-,TRBJ2-1,TRBV3-1,TRBD2,CASSRGSKDEQFF,TGTGCCAGCAGTCGCGGGAGTAAGGATGAGCAGTTCTTC
-,TRBJ2-3,TRBV6-6,TRBD2,CASSYFPGLAGVDTQYF,TGTGCCAGCAGTTACTTCCCGGGACTAGCGGGAGTAGATACGCAGTATTTT
-,TRBJ2-3,TRBV7-9,TRBD1,CASSPSLRDRAKDTQYF,TGTGCCAGCAGCCCCTCCCTCCGGGACAGGGCGAAAGATACGCAGTATTTT
-,TRBJ2-4,TRBV28,TRBD2,CASRPLGLAGGLKNIQYF,TGTGCCAGCAGGCCCCTGGGACTAGCGGGAGGATTAAAAAACATTCAGTACTTC
-,TRBJ1-1,TRBV10-3,TRBD1,CASSQGAETEAFF,TGTGCCTCGTCTCAGGGGGCTGAGACTGAAGCTTTCTTT
few,TRBJ2-7,TRBV2,-,CASSWGEQYF,TGTGCCAGCAGTTGGGGCGAGCAGTACTTC
few,TRBJ2-7,TRBV5-5,-,CASSPSFPEQYF,TGTGCCAGCAGTCCATCCTTCCCCGAGCAGTACTTC
-,TRBJ2-7,TRBV3-1,TRBD2,CASSQDPGTSSYEQYF,TGTGCCAGCAGCCAAGATCCGGGGACTAGCTCCTACGAGCAGTACTTC